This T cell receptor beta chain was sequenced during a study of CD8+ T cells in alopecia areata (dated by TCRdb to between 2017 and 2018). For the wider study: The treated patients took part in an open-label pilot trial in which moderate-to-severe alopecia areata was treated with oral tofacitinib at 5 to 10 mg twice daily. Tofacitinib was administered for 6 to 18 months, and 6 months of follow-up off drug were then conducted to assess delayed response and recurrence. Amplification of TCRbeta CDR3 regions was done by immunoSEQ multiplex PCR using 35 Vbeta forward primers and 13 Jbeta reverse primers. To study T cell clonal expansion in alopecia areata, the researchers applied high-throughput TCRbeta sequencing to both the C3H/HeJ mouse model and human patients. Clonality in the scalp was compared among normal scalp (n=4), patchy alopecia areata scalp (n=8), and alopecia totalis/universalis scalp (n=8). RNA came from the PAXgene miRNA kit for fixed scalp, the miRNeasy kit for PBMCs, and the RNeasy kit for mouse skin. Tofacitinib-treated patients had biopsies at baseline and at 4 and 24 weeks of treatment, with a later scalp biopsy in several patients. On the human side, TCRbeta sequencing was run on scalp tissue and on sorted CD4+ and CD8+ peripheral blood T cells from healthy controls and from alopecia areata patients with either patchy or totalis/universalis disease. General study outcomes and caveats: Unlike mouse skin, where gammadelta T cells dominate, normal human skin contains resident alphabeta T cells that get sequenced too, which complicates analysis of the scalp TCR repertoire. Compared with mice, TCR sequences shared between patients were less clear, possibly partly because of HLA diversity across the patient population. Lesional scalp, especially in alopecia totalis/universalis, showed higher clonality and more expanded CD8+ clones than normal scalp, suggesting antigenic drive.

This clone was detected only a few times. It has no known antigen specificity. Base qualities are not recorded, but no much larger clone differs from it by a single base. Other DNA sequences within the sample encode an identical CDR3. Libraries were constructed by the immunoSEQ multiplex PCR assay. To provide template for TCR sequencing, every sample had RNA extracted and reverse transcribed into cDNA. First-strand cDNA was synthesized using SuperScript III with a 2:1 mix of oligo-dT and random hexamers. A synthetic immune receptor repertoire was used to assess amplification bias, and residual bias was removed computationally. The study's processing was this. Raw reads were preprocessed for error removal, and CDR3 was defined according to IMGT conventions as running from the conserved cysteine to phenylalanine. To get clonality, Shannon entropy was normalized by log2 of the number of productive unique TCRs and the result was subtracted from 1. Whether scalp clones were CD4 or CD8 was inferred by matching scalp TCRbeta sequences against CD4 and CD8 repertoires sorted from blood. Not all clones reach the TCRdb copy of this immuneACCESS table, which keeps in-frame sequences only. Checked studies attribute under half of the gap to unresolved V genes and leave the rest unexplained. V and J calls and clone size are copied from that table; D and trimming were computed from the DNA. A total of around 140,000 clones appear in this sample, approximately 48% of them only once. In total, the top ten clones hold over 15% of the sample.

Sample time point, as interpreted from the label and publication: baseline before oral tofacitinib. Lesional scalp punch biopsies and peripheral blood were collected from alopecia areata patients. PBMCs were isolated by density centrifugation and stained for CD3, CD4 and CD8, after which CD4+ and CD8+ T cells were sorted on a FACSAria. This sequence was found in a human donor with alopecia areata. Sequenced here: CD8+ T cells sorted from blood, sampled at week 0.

The bases are TGTGCCAGTAGTATTCGCGATAGCAATCAGCCCCAGCATTTT. Translated, it reads CASSIRDSNQPQHF. The chain was built from TRBV19 and TRBJ1-5; the D gene is unclear. The germline V gene (reference sequence) specifies LNHDA as CDR1 and SQIVND as CDR2. Measured from the cysteine to the phenylalanine, the CDR3 is 14 residues long. The retained sequence is limited to the CDR3, 42 bases, with the frame set at the first base. V is reduced by 3 bases and J by 0 bases, leaving a spacing of 6 bases between them.